Below, one TCR beta chain is given with its context. Its specificity is not known. This entry is derived from a study of cytomegalovirus exposure and HLA in healthy donors. The overall study: In an earlier analysis, 90 million to 130 million unique TCR beta sequences were found from 150 million to 200 million T cells.

General study points: Information on immune exposure was restricted to one variable (CMV serostatus).

Donors had nominal health at sampling but likely had unrecorded immune exposures. The CDR3 has 15 residues. V gave up 1 base and J gave up 7 bases, with 17 bases separating them. The germline gives CDR1 LNHDA, CDR2 SQIVND (reference sequence). The PCR had 60 Vbeta and 13 Jbeta primers. Libraries were prepared by immunoSEQ multiplex PCR; TCRdb keeps only in-frame clonotypes and omits some of them. With under 120,000 clones in the sample, the ten largest clones hold about 0.59%. The rearrangement uses TRBV19 and TRBJ2-7, with D possibly being TRBD2 (6 bases). This clonotype was sampled from a middle-aged man in good health and CMV-seronegative. The sequencing input was PBMCs. Here the CDR3 reads CASSIVMTSGVEQYF. The CDR3 bases are TGTGCCAGTAGTATAGTTATGACTAGTGGGGTGGAGCAGTACTTC.